This TCR beta chain was captured by sequencing in a study of sequential checkpoint blockade in melanoma. The table came from immunoSEQ multiplex PCR; TCRdb's copy has only in-frame clones and leaves some out. The sample includes around 5,000 clones, approximately 82% of them seen just once. This sample's treatment: randomized to nivolumab then ipilimumab (arm A) or the reverse (arm B). This clone has just a few counts. This clonotype was obtained from a human donor with melanoma. The sequences come from CD8+ T cells sorted from blood (inferred from file names), collected from a patient given nivolumab and ipilimumab in sequence.

DNA for the CDR3: TGTGCCAGCTGGAGGGGACAGTTCAACTATGGCTACACCTTC. It encodes CASWRGQFNYGYTF. The gene calls are TRBV28 and TRBJ1-2; TRBD1 matches at 7 bases. Germline-derived CDR1 and CDR2 are MDHEN and SYDVKM. Trimming cost V 8 bases and J 2 bases; bases outside gene matches: 8. CDR3 length: 14 amino acids.